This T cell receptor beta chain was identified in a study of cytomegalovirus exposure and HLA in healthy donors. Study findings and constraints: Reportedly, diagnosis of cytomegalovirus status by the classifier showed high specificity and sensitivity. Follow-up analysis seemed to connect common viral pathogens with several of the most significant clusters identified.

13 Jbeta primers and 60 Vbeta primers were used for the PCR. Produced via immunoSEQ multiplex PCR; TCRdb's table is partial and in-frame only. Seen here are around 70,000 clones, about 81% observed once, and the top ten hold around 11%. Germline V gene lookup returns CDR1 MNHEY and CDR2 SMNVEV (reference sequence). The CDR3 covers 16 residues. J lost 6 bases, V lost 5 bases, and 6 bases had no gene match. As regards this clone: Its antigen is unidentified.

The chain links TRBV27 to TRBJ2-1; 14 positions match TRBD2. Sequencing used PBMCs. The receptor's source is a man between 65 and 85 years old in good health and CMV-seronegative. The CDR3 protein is CASSPTSGGALNEQFF. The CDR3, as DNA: TGTGCCAGCAGTCCGACTAGCGGGGGGGCCCTCAATGAGCAGTTCTTC.